This T cell receptor beta chain was sequenced during a study of immune evolution from preneoplasia to lung adenocarcinoma. Study context: HLA loss of heterozygosity: roughly 6.4% AIS, less than 18% MIA, around 35% ADC, none AAH. Study-level points and caveats: Later-stage lesions seemingly showed higher T cell density and diversity than normal lung.

Resections took place in Japan or China from about 2013 to 2018. Two lung cancer pathologists independently confirmed each histologic diagnosis. Clones were read by immunoSEQ multiplex PCR, and TCRdb kept only the in-frame ones, dropping some. The sample holds 9,500 to 13,000 clones, 86% seen once. As concerns this clone: Its antigen is not identified.

The V and J ends lost 2 bases and 7 bases, in that order; junction bases with no gene match: 6. The V gene's germline CDR1 is MGHDK and CDR2 SYGVNS. The CDR3 totals 15 residues. The V and J genes are TRBV25-1 and TRBJ2-1, with TRBD1 matching over 9 bases. Sequencing used FFPE invasive lung adenocarcinoma tissue. This TCR came from a person aged 70 to 80 with invasive lung adenocarcinoma. The CDR3 nucleotides are TGTGCCAGCAGTGAAGCAGGACAGGGGAAAAATGAGCAGTTCTTC. It translates to CASSEAGQGKNEQFF.